The 5 T cell receptor beta chains presented below share a single source sample, sequenced in a study of T cell clones after liver transplantation. Assay: immunoSEQ multiplex PCR; the TCRdb copy retains only in-frame clones and omits some. The table has 68,000 or so clones, 80% seen once. Sequencing used CD4+ T cells from blood, obtained before liver transplant. The receptors come from a human donor who received a liver transplant.

V usage is TRBV9 and J usage is TRBJ1-2; TRBD1 is a possible D gene (6 bases). V lost 0 bases and J 9 bases, leaving 12 bases between the germline ends. The CDR3 is made up of 13 amino acids. Germline loops: CDR1 SGDLS, CDR2 YYNGEE. This CDR3 is CASSVGQADRYTF. The CDR3 coding sequence is TGTGCCAGCAGCGTAGGACAGGCCGACCGCTACACCTTC.

CDR3 DNA sequence: TGTGCCACCAGCAGAGAGGGGTCCGGCGGGAGGTACAATGAGCAGTTCTTC. Translating it yields CATSREGSGGRYNEQFF. The chain is built from TRBV15 and TRBJ2-1; TRBD2 matches at 8 bases. CDR1 is LNHNV and CDR2 is YYDKDF in the germline V gene (reference sequence). This CDR3 region has 17 residues. V gave up 0 bases and J gave up 4 bases; unmatched junction bases: 8.

This clone was picked up one time. CDR3 in DNA: TGTGCCATCAGTGAGCCCTGGACAGGGCAGGGGAACACTGAAGCTTTCTTT. This sequence encodes CAISEPWTGQGNTEAFF. This rearrangement joins TRBV10-3 to TRBJ1-1; the match to TRBD1 covers 8 bases. The V and J ends lost 2 bases and 1 base, in that order; junction bases with no gene match: 9. The CDR3 sequence is 17 residues long. CDR1 is ENHRY and CDR2 is SYGVKD in the germline V gene.

The chain employs TRBV28 and TRBJ1-2, with 10 bases lining up with TRBD1. With 6 bases clipped from V and 5 bases from J, the junction kept 6 bases outside the gene matches. Germline assignment: CDR1 MDHEN and CDR2 SYDVKM. The CDR3 extends over 14 amino acids. CDR3 amino acids: CASRVDRGRYGYTF. In DNA form, the CDR3 reads TGTGCCAGCAGGGTGGACAGGGGGAGGTATGGCTACACCTTC.

This chain uses TRBV5-1 with TRBJ1-4; 8 nucleotides agree with TRBD1. The germline V gene has CDR1 SGHRS and CDR2 YFSETQ. The length of the CDR3 is 14 residues. With 0 bases clipped from V and 6 bases from J, the junction kept 1 base outside the gene matches. CDR3 amino acids: CASSLAQGDEKLFF. In DNA, the CDR3 is TGCGCCAGCAGCTTGGCACAGGGGGATGAAAAACTGTTTTTT.